The 22 T cell receptor beta chains below were found in one sample sequenced in a study of shared clonotypes between healthy human individuals. Only in-frame clones appear in the TCRdb table, and some are missing; sequencing was by immunoSEQ multiplex PCR. The sample holds 2 million to 3 million clones, 80% to 95% seen once. The sequenced sample was naive CD4+ T cells from PBMCs. Indicated subset: CD45RA+ positively selected. These receptors were obtained from a man aged 18 to 30 in good health. Some clones in this sample may be carry-over from other donors' samples.

This clone was observed once. The chain is built from TRBV28 and TRBJ2-1, with D hard to call. Germline loops: CDR1 MDHEN, CDR2 SYDVKM. This CDR3 spans 15 amino acids. Trimming took off 6 bases at V and 4 bases at J, with 16 bases between the two ends. The CDR3 coding sequence is TGTGCCAGCAGACTACGGAGAAACATTTACAATGAGCAGTTCTTC. Translation: CASRLRRNIYNEQFF.

This clone has a handful of counts. The chain has TRBV30 and TRBJ1-5; D not resolved. Trimming pared 1 base from V and 0 bases from J, leaving 7 bases between. CDR3 length equals 14 residues. Germline CDR1 is GTSNPN and CDR2 is SVGIG (reference sequence). CDR3 loop: CAWSDRNSNQPQHF. DNA of the CDR3: TGTGCCTGGAGTGACAGAAATAGCAATCAGCCCCAGCATTTT.

Written as DNA, the CDR3 is TGTGCCAGCAGCTTAGGTGTAGGACACCAAGAGACCCAGTACTTC. Translating gives CASSLGVGHQETQYF. This chain connects TRBV11-3 to TRBJ2-5; D remains ambiguous. Trimming left V 1 base short and J 0 bases short, with 9 bases between. The germline gives CDR1 SGHNT, CDR2 YENEEA. This CDR3 has 15 amino acids.

V and J are TRBV30 and TRBJ1-2; D gene ambiguous. The CDR3 consists of 19 residues. Trimming removed 0 bases from V and 0 bases from J, with 23 bases in between. Germline loops: CDR1 GTSNPN, CDR2 SVGIG (reference sequence). The CDR3 sequence: CAWSVGRALGNEANYGYTF. Here the CDR3 DNA reads TGTGCCTGGAGTGTGGGCCGGGCGCTGGGCAACGAAGCTAACTATGGCTACACCTTC. Using reference TRBV30 and TRBJ1-2 for the parts outside the CDR3, the full variable domain is SQTIHQWPATLVQPVGSPLSLECTVEGTSNPNLYWYRQAAGRGLQLLFYSVGIGQISSEVPQNLSASRPQDRQFILSSKKLLLSDSGFYLCAWSVGRALGNEANYGYTFGSGTRLTVV.

The chain combines TRBV2 with TRBJ2-5; D possibly corresponds to TRBD1 (6 bases). Germline loops: CDR1 SNHLY, CDR2 FYNNEI. Trimming removed 4 bases at V and 13 bases at J, with 25 bases between. This CDR3 spans 15 amino acids. CDR3 residues: CASSGQAPLDIAPYF. CDR3 DNA sequence: TGTGCCAGCAGTGGACAGGCTCCCCTAGACATCGCCCCGTACTTC.

The V and J genes are TRBV5-1 and TRBJ2-5; a weak D match, TRBD2 (6 bases). The V and J ends lost 4 bases and 0 bases respectively, with 10 bases between them. The CDR3 consists of 14 residues. Germline CDR1 is SGHRS and CDR2 is YFSETQ. The CDR3 DNA is TGCGCCAGCAGCCCGCGGGGTTACCAAGAGACCCAGTACTTC. Protein: CASSPRGYQETQYF.

V gene TRBV28 combines with J gene TRBJ1-2; TRBD1 agrees at 8 bases. The junction had 8 bases not matched to a gene; V was cut back by 2 bases and J by 9 bases. The CDR3 has 14 amino acids. Germline CDR1 is MDHEN and CDR2 is SYDVKM. CDR3: CASSLPEGQGRYTF. Written as DNA, the CDR3 is TGTGCCAGCAGTTTACCGGAAGGACAGGGACGCTACACCTTC.

The chain carries TRBV18 and TRBJ1-4; 9 bases are shared with TRBD1. Losses at the gene ends were 2 bases for V and 5 bases for J; bases not matched to a gene: 3. This CDR3 comprises 15 residues. Per germline, CDR1 KGHSH and CDR2 LQKENI. The CDR3 region has the DNA TGTGCCAGCTCACCAGACGGACAGGGGAATGAAAAACTGTTTTTT. Translated, it gives CASSPDGQGNEKLFF.

This rearrangement joins TRBV6-1 to TRBJ2-5, with 14 bases that match TRBD2. V shed 8 bases and J 13 bases; nucleotides not matched to a gene: 6. CDR3 length equals 12 residues. Germline CDR1 MNHNS, CDR2 SASEGT. The chain's CDR3 is CASGGLAGAWYF. The CDR3 nucleotides read TGTGCCAGCGGGGGACTAGCGGGAGCTTGGTACTTC.

J is TRBJ2-3 and V is TRBV11-2; no definite D call. This CDR3 has 15 amino acids. From germline, CDR1 is SGHAT and CDR2 FQNNGV. Between the trimmed V and J ends, which lost 0 bases and 2 bases, there was a span of 9 bases. CDR3 sequence (DNA): TGTGCCAGCAGCTTAGAGAGGCCCTACACAGATACGCAGTATTTT. This sequence encodes CASSLERPYTDTQYF.

This clone is a singleton in its sample. The CDR3 here is CAWSRTGGETQYF. The DNA for the CDR3 is TGTGCCTGGAGTCGCACAGGGGGAGAGACCCAGTACTTC. The chain uses TRBV30 and TRBJ2-5, with 8 nucleotides matching TRBD1. Losses at the gene ends were 2 bases for V and 4 bases for J; bases not matched to a gene: 3. Per the germline V gene, CDR1 is GTSNPN and CDR2 is SVGIG (reference sequence). This CDR3 is built from 13 residues.

The chain links TRBV7-2 to TRBJ1-2; a weak D match, TRBD1 (5 bases). The V and J ends lost 4 bases and 4 bases respectively, with 7 bases between them. The CDR3 is 12 amino acids. CDR1 SGHTA and CDR2 FQGNSA come from the germline V gene. The CDR3 bases are TGTGCCAGCAGCTCCAGGGCCTATGGCTACACCTTC. Translating gives CASSSRAYGYTF.

V usage is TRBV7-2 and J usage is TRBJ2-2; 7 bases fit TRBD2. V dropped 3 bases and J dropped 6; count of bases not matched to a gene: 4. Germline V lookup: CDR1 SGHTA, CDR2 FQGNSA. The CDR3 extends over 14 amino acids. The CDR3 protein is CASSLREYAGELFF. Written as DNA, the CDR3 is TGTGCCAGCAGCTTGCGGGAGTATGCCGGGGAGCTGTTTTTT.

Notes on this clone: Other DNA sequences from this sample encode an identical CDR3 as well. The chain employs TRBV30 and TRBJ2-7; no clear D. Germline assignment: CDR1 GTSNPN and CDR2 SVGIG (reference sequence). This CDR3 has 15 amino acids. V was cut by 0 bases and J by 1 base, with 13 bases left in between. DNA for the CDR3: TGTGCCTGGAGTGTGGGCCTGGCGCGTTCCTACGAGCAGTACTTC. It codes for CAWSVGLARSYEQYF.

The V call is TRBV19, the J call TRBJ2-7, with D tentatively TRBD2 (6 bases). This CDR3 has 15 residues. Trimming stripped 5 bases from V and 2 bases from J, with 16 bases between. Germline V gives CDR1 LNHDA, CDR2 SQIVND (reference sequence). The CDR3 loop is CASSPGGLPPYEQYF. The CDR3 DNA reads as TGTGCCAGTAGTCCCGGGGGTCTCCCCCCCTACGAGCAGTACTTC.

This clone was seen a single time. The V call is TRBV7-9, the J call TRBJ2-3; 7 nucleotides align to TRBD1. With V trimmed by 3 bases and J by 2 bases, 11 bases remained unmatched. There are 17 residues in the CDR3. Germline V gives CDR1 SEHNR, CDR2 FQNEAQ (reference sequence). For the CDR3, the DNA is TGTGCCAGCAGCTTCCTTTTGACAGGGTTCCACACAGATACGCAGTATTTT. Encoded protein: CASSFLLTGFHTDTQYF.

The chain combines TRBV11-2 with TRBJ1-4, with 7 bases identical to TRBD1. Germline V gene data show CDR1 as SGHAT and CDR2 as FQNNGV. CDR3 length: 15 residues. J was trimmed by 1 base and V by 6 bases; bases with no gene match: 5. CDR3 nucleotide sequence: TGTGCCAGCAGACTGACAGGGCAAACTAATGAAAAACTGTTTTTT. It encodes CASRLTGQTNEKLFF.

The chain combines TRBV11-1 with TRBJ2-3; no reliable D call. CDR1 SGHAT and CDR2 FQDESV come from the germline V gene (reference sequence). This CDR3 has 14 amino acids. With 8 bases removed from V and 0 bases from J, the gap between germline ends came to 12 bases. The CDR3 DNA reads TGTGCCAGCCAGTCAGGTTTTAGCACAGATACGCAGTATTTT. Translation gives CASQSGFSTDTQYF.

This chain connects TRBV5-1 to TRBJ2-1; 7 bases agree with TRBD2. The CDR3 has 15 amino acids. V shed 4 bases and J 0 bases; nucleotides not matched to a gene: 4. Germline assignment: CDR1 SGHRS and CDR2 YFSETQ. The CDR3 DNA sequence: TGCGCCAGCAGCCGCGGGAGCGGCTCCTACAATGAGCAGTTCTTC. Protein sequence: CASSRGSGSYNEQFF.

This chain connects TRBV30 to TRBJ2-7; TRBD2 matches 7 bases. Looked up from germline, CDR1 is GTSNPN and CDR2 is SVGIG (reference sequence). This CDR3 has 13 amino acids. V shed 3 bases and J 3 bases; nucleotides not matched to a gene: 5. CDR3 nucleotides: TGTGCCTGGAGGGCCGGGAGGCACTACGAGCAGTACTTC. This sequence encodes CAWRAGRHYEQYF.

The V and J genes are TRBV25-1 and TRBJ2-5, with D possibly being TRBD1 (6 bases). The end of the DNA fits TRBJ2-7 better, so the J call may be wrong. CDR3 size: 16 residues. Germline V lookup: CDR1 MGHDK, CDR2 SYGVNS. CDR3 protein: CASSPTTGTWTYEQYF. The CDR3 DNA reads as TGTGCCAGCAGTCCAACTACCGGGACATGGACCTACGAGCAGTACTTC.

As DNA, the CDR3 is TGCGCCAGCAGCCAAGATCGGGGGATTCAAGAGACCCAGTACTTC. This translates into CASSQDRGIQETQYF. The chain recombines TRBV4-1 with TRBJ2-5; D perhaps matches TRBD2 (6 bases). Germline CDR1 and CDR2: MGHRA and YSYEKL. This CDR3 region has 15 residues. Trimming removed 0 bases at V and 2 bases at J, with 10 bases between.